This is a list of T cell receptor beta chains from one sample in a study of PD-L1 blockade in urothelial cancer. Data came from immunoSEQ multiplex PCR; TCRdb stores just in-frame clones and leaves some out. The sample yields more than 35,000 clones, around 80% seen once. The source was PBMCs, collected around atezolizumab (anti-PD-L1) treatment. These receptors originate from a man between 65 and 80 years old with urothelial cancer. CDR3s include the opening cysteine and the closing phenylalanine or tryptophan. D genes are given only for firm matches. The listing skips clone size in some rows; elsewhere it reads once, few, many or a size class.

j_call v_call clone_size d_call cdr3_aa cdr3_nt
TRBJ1-5 TRBV6-6 . . CASSRQSNQPQHF TGTGCCAGCAGCCGACAGAGCAATCAGCCCCAGCATTTT
TRBJ2-7 TRBV16 few TRBD1 CASSPIGQGGYNEQYF TGTGCCAGCAGCCCCATTGGACAGGGAGGATACAACGAGCAGTACTTC
TRBJ1-4 TRBV28 . . CASRSGGEQNEKLFF TGTGCCAGCAGGAGCGGGGGGGAGCAGAATGAAAAACTGTTTTTT
TRBJ2-7 TRBV18 . . CASSPLGDEQYF TGTGCCAGCTCACCGCTCGGGGACGAGCAGTACTTC
TRBJ1-1 TRBV5-1 . . CASSLDGQRMWAEAFF TGCGCCAGCAGCTTGGATGGACAGAGAATGTGGGCTGAAGCTTTCTTT
TRBJ2-7 TRBV5-5 once TRBD1 CASSLTGGSSYEQYF TGTGCCAGCAGCCTAACAGGGGGGAGCTCCTACGAGCAGTACTTC
TRBJ2-7 TRBV9 . TRBD2 CASSVIQRDYEQYF TGTGCCAGCAGCGTAATCCAGCGGGATTACGAGCAGTACTTC
TRBJ2-7 TRBV10-3 . TRBD1 CATLRDRADYEQYF TGTGCCACCCTCCGGGACAGAGCTGACTACGAGCAGTACTTC
TRBJ2-7 TRBV7-3 . . CASSRERQSSYEQYF TGTGCCAGCAGCAGAGAGAGACAGAGCTCCTACGAGCAGTACTTC
TRBJ2-5 TRBV7-2 . TRBD2 CASSLSIAGTQETQYF TGTGCCAGCAGCTTAAGCATAGCGGGAACCCAAGAGACCCAGTACTTC
TRBJ2-4 TRBV28 . . CASSPPLGGNIQYF TGTGCCAGCAGTCCTCCCCTGGGGGGTAACATTCAGTACTTC
TRBJ1-3 TRBV18 once . CASSPPGGPGNTIYF TGTGCCAGCTCACCACCCGGAGGTCCTGGAAACACCATATATTTT
TRBJ2-1 TRBV6-1 . TRBD2 CASSRSGGRDEQFF TGTGCCAGCAGTCGAAGTGGCGGGAGGGACGAGCAGTTCTTC
TRBJ1-5 TRBV5-1 medium-sized . CASSSGSPGQPQHF TGCGCCAGCAGTTCCGGGTCACCGGGTCAGCCCCAGCATTTT
TRBJ2-1 TRBV2 . TRBD1 CASSPGQGSSYNEQFF TGTGCCAGCAGTCCGGGACAGGGAAGCTCCTACAATGAGCAGTTCTTC
TRBJ2-7 TRBV6-1 . TRBD1 CASKSSGGWSYEQYF TGTGCCAGCAAGAGCTCAGGGGGCTGGTCCTACGAGCAGTACTTC
TRBJ1-2 TRBV10-3 few . CAITGRQNYGYTF TGTGCCATCACCGGCAGGCAGAACTATGGCTACACCTTC
TRBJ1-2 TRBV28 few . CASSLHGRGNYGYTF TGTGCCAGCAGTTTACATGGCAGGGGAAACTATGGCTACACCTTC
TRBJ2-3 TRBV15 once TRBD2 CATSGRAGDTQYF TGTGCCACCAGCGGGAGGGCCGGGGATACGCAGTATTTT
TRBJ2-6 TRBV27 . . CASGAGHSGANVLTF TGTGCCAGCGGGGCCGGTCACTCTGGGGCCAACGTCCTGACTTTC
TRBJ1-1 TRBV28 few . CASSRGGAQMNTEAFF TGTGCCAGCAGTCGCGGGGGGGCGCAAATGAACACTGAAGCTTTCTTT
TRBJ1-4 TRBV7-7 once . CASSLGGGSEKLFF TGTGCCAGCAGCTTAGGGGGGGGCAGTGAAAAACTGTTTTTT
TRBJ2-1 TRBV7-8 once . CASSLGSASSYNEQFF TGTGCCAGCAGCTTAGGAAGCGCGAGCTCCTACAATGAGCAGTTCTTC
TRBJ1-3 TRBV5-1 . . CASSLGQGTSGNTIYF TGCGCCAGCAGCTTGGGTCAGGGTACCTCTGGAAACACCATATATTTT
TRBJ1-1 TRBV7-8 . . CASSPLTGIGEAFF TGTGCCAGCAGCCCTCTCACGGGGATCGGTGAAGCTTTCTTT
TRBJ2-1 TRBV10-1 few . CASSEIGYNEQFF TGCGCCAGCAGTGAGATCGGTTACAATGAGCAGTTCTTC
TRBJ1-2 TRBV6-5 . . CASSKRAGEGYGYTF TGTGCCAGCAGCAAGCGCGCAGGGGAGGGATATGGCTACACCTTC
TRBJ2-2 TRBV5-1 once . CASSPGTFANTGELFF TGCGCCAGCAGCCCTGGGACATTCGCGAACACCGGGGAGCTGTTTTTT
TRBJ2-5 TRBV2 . . CASSERRQQETQYF TGTGCCAGCAGTGAGAGGCGGCAGCAAGAGACCCAGTACTTC
TRBJ1-1 TRBV10-3 . . CAISAWEGFDTEAFF TGTGCCATCAGTGCCTGGGAGGGCTTTGACACTGAAGCTTTCTTT
TRBJ2-2 TRBV6-1 . . CASSDRGTNTGELFF TGTGCCAGCAGTGATCGGGGGACGAACACCGGGGAGCTGTTTTTT
TRBJ1-5 TRBV5-6 . TRBD1 CASSSKTGGLSQPQHF TGTGCCAGCAGCTCAAAAACAGGGGGCTTGAGTCAGCCCCAGCATTTT
TRBJ1-3 TRBV21-1 . . CASSTPDRGGNTIYF TGTGCCAGCAGCACCCCCGACAGGGGAGGAAACACCATATATTTT
TRBJ2-7 TRBV7-3 . TRBD2 CASSPLAGELGPSYEQYF TGTGCCAGCAGCCCACTAGCGGGGGAGCTTGGGCCTTCCTACGAGCAGTACTTC
TRBJ1-6 TRBV7-8 . . CASSERVSNSPLHF TGTGCCAGCAGCGAGAGGGTGAGCAATTCACCCCTCCACTTT
TRBJ1-1 TRBV9 . . CASSLKGGNTEAFF TGTGCCAGCAGCTTGAAAGGGGGGAACACTGAAGCTTTCTTT
TRBJ2-2 TRBV27 . . CASSLLRGLTGELFF TGTGCCAGCAGTTTATTAAGGGGCCTCACCGGGGAGCTGTTTTTT
TRBJ2-2 TRBV6-1 . . CASSERRNTGELFF TGTGCCAGCAGTGAGCGAAGGAACACCGGGGAGCTGTTTTTT
TRBJ2-7 TRBV7-2 . . CASSSGKASSYEQYF TGTGCCAGCAGCTCAGGGAAAGCCAGCTCCTACGAGCAGTACTTC
TRBJ1-2 TRBV9 . . CASSGAQRYGYTF TGTGCCAGCAGCGGCGCCCAGCGGTATGGCTACACCTTC
TRBJ1-5 TRBV30 . TRBD1 CAWSSPTGGGQPQHF TGTGCCTGGAGTTCGCCGACAGGGGGTGGTCAGCCCCAGCATTTT
TRBJ1-1 TRBV25-1 . . CASSDSPVALNTEAFF TGTGCCAGCAGTGATTCCCCGGTTGCGTTGAACACTGAAGCTTTCTTT
TRBJ1-2 TRBV11-2 . TRBD1 CASSPRTGIDGYTF TGTGCCAGCAGCCCACGGACAGGGATAGATGGCTACACCTTC
TRBJ2-5 TRBV10-3 . TRBD1 CATGTGEEETQYF TGTGCCACCGGGACAGGGGAAGAAGAGACCCAGTACTTC
TRBJ1-1 TRBV6-6 . . CASTNQGLGTEAFF TGTGCCAGCACCAATCAGGGACTAGGCACTGAAGCTTTCTTT
TRBJ2-2 TRBV30 . TRBD1 CAWSPVGRDRDTGELFF TGTGCCTGGAGTCCCGTGGGCCGGGACAGGGACACCGGGGAGCTGTTTTTT
TRBJ2-5 TRBV5-6 . TRBD1 CASSLGDREETQYF TGTGCCAGCAGCTTAGGCGACAGGGAAGAGACCCAGTACTTC
TRBJ2-3 TRBV5-1 . TRBD2 CASSGTSGGTDTQYF TGCGCCAGCAGCGGGACTAGCGGGGGCACAGATACGCAGTATTTT
TRBJ2-2 TRBV7-3 . TRBD2 CASRRLAGGRTGELFF TGTGCCAGCAGAAGACTAGCGGGGGGCCGGACCGGGGAGCTGTTTTTT
TRBJ2-3 TRBV18 . . CASSQPQGFDTQYF TGTGCCAGCTCACAACCGCAGGGTTTTGATACGCAGTATTTT
TRBJ2-7 TRBV7-8 once TRBD1 CASSLRVRQGATALEQYF TGTGCCAGCAGCTTAAGGGTCCGACAGGGGGCGACAGCCCTCGAGCAGTACTTC
TRBJ1-2 TRBV7-2 . . CASSSQQGGYGYTF TGTGCCAGCAGCTCCCAACAGGGAGGGTATGGCTACACCTTC
TRBJ2-3 TRBV6-1 once . CASSGDTIDADTQYF TGTGCCAGCAGTGGGGACACAATCGACGCGGATACGCAGTATTTT
TRBJ2-1 TRBV5-4 . TRBD1 CASSPRTGRGSYNEQFF TGTGCCAGCAGCCCCCGGACAGGGCGGGGCTCCTACAATGAGCAGTTCTTC